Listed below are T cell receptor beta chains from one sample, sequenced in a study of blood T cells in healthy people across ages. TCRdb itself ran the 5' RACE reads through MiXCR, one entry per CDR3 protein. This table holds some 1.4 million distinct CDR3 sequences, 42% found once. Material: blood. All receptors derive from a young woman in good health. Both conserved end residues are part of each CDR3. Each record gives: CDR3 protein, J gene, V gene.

CASSQDALYQETQYF	TRBJ2-5	TRBV4-2
CSARVPLPNTEAFF	TRBJ1-1	TRBV20-1
CASSGTGGNDNEQFF	TRBJ2-1	TRBV21-1
CASSQAPSWNEQFF	TRBJ2-1	TRBV4-1
CASSLTPGQGTNYGYTF	TRBJ1-2	TRBV7-3
CASSSVSDTQYF	TRBJ2-3	TRBV7-3
CASSDDATATYEQYF	TRBJ2-7	TRBV27
CSARSWELSSYNEQFF	TRBJ2-1	TRBV20-1
CASRPSGGTQYF	TRBJ2-5	TRBV12-3/TRBV12-4
CASSPGSRPEEETQYF	TRBJ2-5	TRBV4-2
CASSWGGTDYEQYF	TRBJ2-7	TRBV12-3/TRBV12-4
CASSYSTSEQETQYF	TRBJ2-5	TRBV7-9
CASTQGSQVGTEAFF	TRBJ1-1	TRBV5-1
CASRGSLSSYEQYF	NA	TRBV6-5
CALAGAGGGQFF	TRBJ2-1	TRBV7-9
CVSSYRNMETQYF	TRBJ2-5	TRBV5-6
CAISAPGSGGPGEQYF	TRBJ2-5	TRBV10-3
CSARVEPTGNTEAFF	TRBJ1-1	TRBV20-1
CAISGRQSTPYEQYF	TRBJ2-7	TRBV10-3
CSASGASPLHF	TRBJ1-6	TRBV20-1
CASIQGDTTNEKLFF	TRBJ1-4	TRBV2
CSASDPNEQFF	TRBJ2-1	TRBV20-1
CASSTDWGGANVLTF	TRBJ2-6	TRBV9
CASSPQGGGGGHTQYF	TRBJ2-3	TRBV7-3
CSANTDRGTNYGYTF	TRBJ1-2	TRBV20-1
CASASGQGSYGYTF	TRBJ1-2	TRBV28
CASSQTSGFSYEQYF	TRBJ2-7	TRBV4-2
CASSSELREQFF	TRBJ2-1	TRBV12-3/TRBV12-4
CASSFGQYGYTF	TRBJ1-2	TRBV12-3/TRBV12-4
CASSQSNRDRAYNEQFF	TRBJ2-1	TRBV4-2
CASRLGKTNQPQHF	TRBJ1-5	TRBV28
CASSAGGGYDYTF	TRBJ1-2	TRBV28
CSVEPGQGFVEGEETQYF	TRBJ2-5	TRBV29-1
CASSLGWGKNIQYF	TRBJ2-4	TRBV7-2